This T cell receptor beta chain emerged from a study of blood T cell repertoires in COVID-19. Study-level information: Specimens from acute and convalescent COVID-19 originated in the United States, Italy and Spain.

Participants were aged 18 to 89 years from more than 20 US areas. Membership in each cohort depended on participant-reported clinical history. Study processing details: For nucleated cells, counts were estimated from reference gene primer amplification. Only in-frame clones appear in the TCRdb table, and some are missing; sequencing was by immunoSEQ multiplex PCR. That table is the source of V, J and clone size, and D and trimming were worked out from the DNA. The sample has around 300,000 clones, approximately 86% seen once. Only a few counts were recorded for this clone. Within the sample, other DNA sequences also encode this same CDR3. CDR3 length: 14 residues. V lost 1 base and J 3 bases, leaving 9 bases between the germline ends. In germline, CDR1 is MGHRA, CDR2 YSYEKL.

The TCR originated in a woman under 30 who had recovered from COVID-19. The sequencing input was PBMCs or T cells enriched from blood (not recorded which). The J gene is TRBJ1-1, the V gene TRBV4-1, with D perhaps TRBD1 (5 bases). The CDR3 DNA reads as TGCGCCAGCAGCCAAGTGCCGGGGGACACTGAAGCTTTCTTT. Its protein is CASSQVPGDTEAFF.